The sequence of this T cell receptor beta chain was determined in a study of blood T cell repertoires in COVID-19. Original analysis: Using reference gene primer amplification, nucleated cell counts were estimated. The repertoire was sequenced with immunoSEQ multiplex PCR; TCRdb's copy has only in-frame clones and lacks some. For V, J and clone size, that table is used; D and trimming come from the DNA. There are roughly 100,000 clones in the sample; 60% to 85% occur only once, and about 6.3% lies in the top ten. Losses at the gene ends were 4 bases for V and 5 bases for J; bases not matched to a gene: 5. There are 14 residues in the CDR3. Germline lookup yields CDR1 LGHDT and CDR2 YNNKEL (reference sequence).

V is TRBV3-1 (or the pseudogene TRBV3-2) and J is TRBJ1-2; 9 nucleotides align to TRBD1. Sequences were obtained from peripheral blood. The clonotype originates from an elderly man with COVID-19, enrolled during active disease. The CDR3 here is CASSPGTGFYGYTF. CDR3 coding DNA: TGTGCCAGCAGCCCCGGGACAGGGTTTTATGGCTACACCTTC.